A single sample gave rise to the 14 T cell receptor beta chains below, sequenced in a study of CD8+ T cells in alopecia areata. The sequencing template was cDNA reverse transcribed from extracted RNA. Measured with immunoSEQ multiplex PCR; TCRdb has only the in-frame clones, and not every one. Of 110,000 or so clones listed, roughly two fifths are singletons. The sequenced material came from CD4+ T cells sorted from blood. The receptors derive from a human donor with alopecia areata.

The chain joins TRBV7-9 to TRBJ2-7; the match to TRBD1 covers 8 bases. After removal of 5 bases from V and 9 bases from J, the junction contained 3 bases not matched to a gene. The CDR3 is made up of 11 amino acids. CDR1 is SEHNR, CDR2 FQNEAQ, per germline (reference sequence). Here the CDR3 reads CASSEDRGQYF. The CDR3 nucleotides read TGTGCCAGCAGCGAAGACAGGGGGCAGTACTTC.

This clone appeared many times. DNA of the CDR3: TGTGCCAGCTCACCACCGATAACGGGAAACACTGAAGCTTTCTTT. Translated: CASSPPITGNTEAFF. The V and J genes are TRBV18 and TRBJ1-1; no clear D gene. Per the germline V gene, CDR1 is KGHSH and CDR2 is LQKENI. Trimming removed 0 bases at V and 2 bases at J, with 10 bases between. The CDR3 runs to 15 residues.

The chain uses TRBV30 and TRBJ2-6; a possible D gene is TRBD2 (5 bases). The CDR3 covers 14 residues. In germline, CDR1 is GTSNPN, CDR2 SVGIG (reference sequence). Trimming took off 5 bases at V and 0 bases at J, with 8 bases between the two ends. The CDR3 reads CAWSGSSGANVLTF. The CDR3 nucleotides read TGTGCCTGGTCTGGGAGCTCTGGGGCCAACGTCCTGACTTTC.

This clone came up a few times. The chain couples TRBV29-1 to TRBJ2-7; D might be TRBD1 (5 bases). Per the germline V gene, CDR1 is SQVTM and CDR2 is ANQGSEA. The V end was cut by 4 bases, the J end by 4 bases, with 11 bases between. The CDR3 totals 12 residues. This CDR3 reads CSVADTSYEQYF. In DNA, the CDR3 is TGCAGCGTTGCGGACACCAGTTACGAGCAGTACTTC.

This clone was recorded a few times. CDR3 bases: TGCGCCAGCAGCCCGGAGTACTCTGGGGCCAACGTCCTGACTTTC. As protein: CASSPEYSGANVLTF. The chain employs TRBV4-3 and TRBJ2-6; D remains unclear. The CDR3 is made up of 15 amino acids. Trimming left V 4 bases short and J 0 bases short, with 7 bases between. Germline V gene data show CDR1 as LGHNA and CDR2 as YSLEER.

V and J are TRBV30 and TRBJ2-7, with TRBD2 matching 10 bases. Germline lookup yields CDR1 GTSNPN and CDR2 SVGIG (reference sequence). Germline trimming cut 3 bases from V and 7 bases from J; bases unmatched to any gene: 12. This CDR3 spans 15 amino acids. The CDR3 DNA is TGTGCCTGGAGCCGGACTAGCGGCCTTAGTCGAGAGCAGTACTTC. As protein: CAWSRTSGLSREQYF. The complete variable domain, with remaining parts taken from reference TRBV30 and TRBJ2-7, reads SQTIHQWPATLVQPVGSPLSLECTVEGTSNPNLYWYRQAAGRGLQLLFYSVGIGQISSEVPQNLSASRPQDRQFILSSKKLLLSDSGFYLCAWSRTSGLSREQYFGPGTRLTVT.

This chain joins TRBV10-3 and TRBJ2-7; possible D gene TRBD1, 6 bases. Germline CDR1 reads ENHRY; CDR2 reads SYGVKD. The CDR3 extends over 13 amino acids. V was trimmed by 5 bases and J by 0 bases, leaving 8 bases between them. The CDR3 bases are TGTGCCATCAGTACAGGGAGCTCCTACGAGCAGTACTTC. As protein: CAISTGSSYEQYF.

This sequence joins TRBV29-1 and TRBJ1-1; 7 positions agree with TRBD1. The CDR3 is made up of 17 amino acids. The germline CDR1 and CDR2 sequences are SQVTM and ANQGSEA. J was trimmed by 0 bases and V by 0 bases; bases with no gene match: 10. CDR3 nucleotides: TGCAGCGTTGAAGATCTTTACAGGGGAGGCATGAACACTGAAGCTTTCTTT. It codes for CSVEDLYRGGMNTEAFF.

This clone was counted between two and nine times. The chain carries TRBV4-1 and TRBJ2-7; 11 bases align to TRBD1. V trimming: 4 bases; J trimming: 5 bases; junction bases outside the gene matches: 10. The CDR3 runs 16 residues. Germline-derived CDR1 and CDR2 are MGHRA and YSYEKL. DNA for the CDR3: TGCGCCAGCAGCCGGGGGCTCCGGACAGGGGGCAACGAGCAGTACTTC. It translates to CASSRGLRTGGNEQYF.

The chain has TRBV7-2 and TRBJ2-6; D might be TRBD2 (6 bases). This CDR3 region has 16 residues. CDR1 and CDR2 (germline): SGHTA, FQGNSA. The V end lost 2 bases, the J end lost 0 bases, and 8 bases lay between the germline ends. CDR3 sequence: CASSLTGVSGANVLTF. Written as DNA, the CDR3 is TGTGCCAGCAGCTTAACGGGGGTCTCTGGGGCCAACGTCCTGACTTTC.

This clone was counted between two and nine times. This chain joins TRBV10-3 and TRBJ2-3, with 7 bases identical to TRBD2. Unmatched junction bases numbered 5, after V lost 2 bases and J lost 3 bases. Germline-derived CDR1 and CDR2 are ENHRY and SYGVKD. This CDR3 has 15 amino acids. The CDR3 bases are TGTGCCATCAGTGAGGGGGCGGGAGAAACAGATACGCAGTATTTT. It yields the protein CAISEGAGETDTQYF.

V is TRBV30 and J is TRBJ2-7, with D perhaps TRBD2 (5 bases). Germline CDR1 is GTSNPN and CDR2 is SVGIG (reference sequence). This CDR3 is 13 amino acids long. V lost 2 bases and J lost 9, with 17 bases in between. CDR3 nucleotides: TGTGCCTGGAGTCTCGGAGACGGGGTGGGGCAGTACTTC. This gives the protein CAWSLGDGVGQYF.

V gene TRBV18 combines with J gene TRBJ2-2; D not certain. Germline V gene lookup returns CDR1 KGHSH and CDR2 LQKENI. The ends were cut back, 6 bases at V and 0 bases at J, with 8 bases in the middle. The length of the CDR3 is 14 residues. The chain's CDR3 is CASSPATNTGELFF. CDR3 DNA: TGTGCCAGCTCTCCTGCAACGAACACCGGGGAGCTGTTTTTT.

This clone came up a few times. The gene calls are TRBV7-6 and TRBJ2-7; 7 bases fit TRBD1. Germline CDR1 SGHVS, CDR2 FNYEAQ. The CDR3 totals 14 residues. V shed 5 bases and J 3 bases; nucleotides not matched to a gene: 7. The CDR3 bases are TGTGCCAGCAGCGTGGTCCGGGACAGCTACGAGCAGTACTTC. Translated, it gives CASSVVRDSYEQYF. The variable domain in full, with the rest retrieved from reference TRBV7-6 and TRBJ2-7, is GAGVSQSPRYKVTKRGQDVALRCDPISGHVSLYWYRQALGQGPEFLTYFNYEAQQDKSGLPNDRFSAERPEGSISTLTIQRTEQRDSAMYRCASSVVRDSYEQYFGPGTRLTVT.